This T cell receptor (beta chain) was identified in a study of OX40 agonist ivuxolimab in advanced cancers. Regarding the complete study: The costimulatory receptor OX40 (CD134) was targeted by ivuxolimab, a fully human IgG2 agonistic monoclonal antibody. Intravenous ivuxolimab was administered to patients every 2 weeks at six dose levels: 0.01, 0.1, 0.3, 1.5, 3 and 10 mg/kg. Of the approximately 50 patients in dose escalation, about 20 had hepatocellular carcinoma, approximately 15 had melanoma, 9 had renal cell carcinoma and 9 had head and neck cancer. A male proportion of 70% to 90% and a mean age of about 60 years, ranging from 23 to 79, were recorded for the dose-escalation cohort. Prior anti-PD-1, anti-PD-L1 or anti-CTLA-4 therapy was permitted, and checkpoint inhibitors had been received by roughly two fifths of dose-escalation patients. Three dose-escalation patients achieved partial responses, one with hepatocellular carcinoma and two with cutaneous melanoma. The purpose of peripheral TCRbeta sequencing was to test whether ivuxolimab changed TCR sequence diversity and led to clonal T-cell expansion. The paper describes the monotherapy dose-escalation part (N of about 47 patients) of the phase I trial of ivuxolimab.

The sample holds a few counts of this clone. Its target antigen remains unknown. Within one base of it there is no much larger clone, and no base qualities were kept. Patients with autoimmune disease history or receiving systemic immunosuppression were excluded from the trial. Peripheral blood for TCR sequencing was collected from all dose cohorts at baseline, on cycle 4 day 1, and on cycle 7 day 1. Samples came from an open-label, multicenter, first-in-human phase I dose-escalation trial of ivuxolimab. Adults with locally advanced or metastatic melanoma, renal cell, hepatocellular, or head and neck squamous cell carcinoma were enrolled in the trial. CD4+ and CD8+ T cells were sorted separately from peripheral blood before TCR sequencing. Genomic DNA was extracted from sorted cells for sequencing of the TCRbeta CDR3 region. The immunoSEQ Assay was used for sequencing of TCRbeta CDR3 regions. TCRdb carries this immuneACCESS record with in-frame sequences only. Its versions omit some clonotypes, under half of them owing to an unresolved V gene in the studies checked, with the rest unexplained. The sample contains roughly 53,000 clones, about 81% of them found a single time. The ten largest clones add up to approximately 13% of the sample.

There are 12 amino acids in the CDR3, from cysteine to phenylalanine inclusive. The entry retains the CDR3 DNA only, 36 bases that are in frame from base 1. Between the V and J ends, shortened by 4 bases and 9 bases respectively, the junction contains 10 bases. Taken from the germline V gene (reference sequence), the CDR1 and CDR2 loops are SEHNR and FQNEAQ. On the study overall, not on this receptor specifically: After ivuxolimab, CD8+ T cells had more expanded clones than CD4+ T cells on average. The antigen specificity of the clonally expanded peripheral T cells was not determined. At doses from 0.1 to 3.0 mg/kg, clonal expansion was seen in both CD4+ and CD8+ blood T cells between baseline and week 6. Low levels of normalized T-cell clonal expansion were also seen in some nonresponding patients. In the 0.1-3.0 mg/kg groups, partial responders were among the patients with the lowest normalized peripheral clonal expansion, particularly in CD8+ T cells.

The receptor's source is an adult with an advanced solid tumor such as melanoma, head and neck, liver or kidney cancer. The sequence is built from TRBV7-9 and TRBJ1-5; no D gene call is confident. The sequences come from CD4+ or CD8+ T cells sorted from blood, collected in a trial of the OX40 agonist ivuxolimab. The sequenced DNA is TGTGCCAGCAGCTCCCTATTGGGGCCCCAGCATTTT. Its protein product is CASSSLLGPQHF.